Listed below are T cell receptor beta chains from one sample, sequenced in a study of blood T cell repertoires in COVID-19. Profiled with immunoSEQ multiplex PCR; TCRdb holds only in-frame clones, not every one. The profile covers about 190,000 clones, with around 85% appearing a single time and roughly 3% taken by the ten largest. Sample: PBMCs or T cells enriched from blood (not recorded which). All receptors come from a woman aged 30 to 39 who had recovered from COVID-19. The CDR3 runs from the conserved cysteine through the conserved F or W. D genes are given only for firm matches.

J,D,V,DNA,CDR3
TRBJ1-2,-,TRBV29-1,TGCAGCGTCCCTGCGGGGGGGGTCTATGGCTACACCTTC,CSVPAGGVYGYTF
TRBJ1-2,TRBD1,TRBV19,TGTGCCAGTACCCCGACAGGGACAGGAGGTCATGGCTACACCTTC,CASTPTGTGGHGYTF
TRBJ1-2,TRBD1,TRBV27,TGTGCCAGCAGTTATACCGGGACAGGGGTCCATGGCTACACCTTC,CASSYTGTGVHGYTF
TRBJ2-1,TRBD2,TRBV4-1,TGCGCCAGCAGCCAAGGGTGGAGGACTAGCGGGGACAATGAGCAGTTCTTC,CASSQGWRTSGDNEQFF
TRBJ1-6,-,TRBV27,TGTGCCAGCAGTTCCAACTATAATTCACCCCTCCACTTT,CASSSNYNSPLHF
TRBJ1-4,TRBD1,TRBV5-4,TGTGCCAGCAGCCCTGAACCGGGACAGTTTAATGAAAAACTGTTTTTT,CASSPEPGQFNEKLFF
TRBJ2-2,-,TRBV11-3,TGTGCCAGCAGCGGCAGGGCAACCGGGGAGCTGTTTTTT,CASSGRATGELFF
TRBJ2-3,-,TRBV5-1,TGCGCCAGCAGCCCGGCACTAGAGGCAGATACGCAGTATTTT,CASSPALEADTQYF
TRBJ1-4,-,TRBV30,TGTGCCTGGGGGGATGACAGTCCTAATGAAAAACTGTTTTTT,CAWGDDSPNEKLFF
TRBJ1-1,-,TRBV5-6,TGTGCCAGCAACCCGAGGGGGGGCGGCACTGAAGCTTTCTTT,CASNPRGGGTEAFF